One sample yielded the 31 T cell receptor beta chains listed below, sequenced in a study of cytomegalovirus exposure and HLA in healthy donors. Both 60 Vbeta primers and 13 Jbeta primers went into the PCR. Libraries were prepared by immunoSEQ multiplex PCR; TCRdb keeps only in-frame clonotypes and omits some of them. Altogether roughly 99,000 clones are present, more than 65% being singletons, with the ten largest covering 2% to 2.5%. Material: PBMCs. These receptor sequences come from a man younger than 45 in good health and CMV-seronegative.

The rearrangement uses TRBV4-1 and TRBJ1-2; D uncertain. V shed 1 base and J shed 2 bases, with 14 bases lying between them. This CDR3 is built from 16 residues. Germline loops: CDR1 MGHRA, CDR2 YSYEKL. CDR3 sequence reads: CASSQVTPTRNYGYTF. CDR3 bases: TGCGCCAGCAGCCAAGTGACACCCACTAGGAACTATGGCTACACCTTC.

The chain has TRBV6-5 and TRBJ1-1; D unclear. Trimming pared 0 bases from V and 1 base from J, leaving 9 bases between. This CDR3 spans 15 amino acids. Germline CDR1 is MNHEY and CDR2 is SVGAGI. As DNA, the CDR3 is TGTGCCAGCAGTTACTCGGGTAGGAGGAACACTGAAGCTTTCTTT. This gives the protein CASSYSGRRNTEAFF.

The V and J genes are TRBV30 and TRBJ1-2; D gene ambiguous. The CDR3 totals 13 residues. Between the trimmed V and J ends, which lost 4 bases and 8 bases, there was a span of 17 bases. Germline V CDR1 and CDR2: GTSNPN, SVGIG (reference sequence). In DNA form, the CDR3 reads TGTGCCTGGATGGCGGAGCGGTCTGAGGGCTACACCTTC. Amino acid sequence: CAWMAERSEGYTF.

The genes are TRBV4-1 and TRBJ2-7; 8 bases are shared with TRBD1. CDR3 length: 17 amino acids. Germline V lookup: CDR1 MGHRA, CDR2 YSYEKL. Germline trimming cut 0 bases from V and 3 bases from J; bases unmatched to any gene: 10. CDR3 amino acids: CASSQDQRQGRIYEQYF. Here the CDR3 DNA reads TGCGCCAGCAGCCAAGATCAGAGACAGGGGCGAATCTACGAGCAGTACTTC.

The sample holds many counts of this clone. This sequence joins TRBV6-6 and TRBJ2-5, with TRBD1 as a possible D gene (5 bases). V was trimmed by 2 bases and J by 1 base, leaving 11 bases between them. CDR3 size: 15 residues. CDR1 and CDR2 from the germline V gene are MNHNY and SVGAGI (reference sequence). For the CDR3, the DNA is TGTGCCAGCAGTTACGGACACACGTGCCAAGAGACCCAGTACTTC. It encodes CASSYGHTCQETQYF.

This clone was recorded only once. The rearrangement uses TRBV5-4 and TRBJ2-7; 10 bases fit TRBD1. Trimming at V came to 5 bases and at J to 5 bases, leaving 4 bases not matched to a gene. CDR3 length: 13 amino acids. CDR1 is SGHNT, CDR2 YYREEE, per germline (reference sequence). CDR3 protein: CASRTGGKNEQYF. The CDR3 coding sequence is TGTGCCAGCAGGACAGGGGGCAAGAACGAGCAGTACTTC.

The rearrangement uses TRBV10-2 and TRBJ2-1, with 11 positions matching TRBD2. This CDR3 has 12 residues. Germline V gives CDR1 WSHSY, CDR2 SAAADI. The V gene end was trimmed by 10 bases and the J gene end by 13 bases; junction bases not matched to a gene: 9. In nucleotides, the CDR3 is TGCGCCATCCAGACTAGCGGGGAGGTACAGTTCTTC. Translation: CAIQTSGEVQFF.

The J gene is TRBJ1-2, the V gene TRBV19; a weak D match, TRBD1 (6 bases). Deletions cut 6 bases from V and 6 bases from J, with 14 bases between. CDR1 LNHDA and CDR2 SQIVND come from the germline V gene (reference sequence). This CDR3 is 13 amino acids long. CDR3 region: CASRTDSRHGYTF. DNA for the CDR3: TGTGCCAGTAGGACGGACAGCCGCCATGGCTACACCTTC.

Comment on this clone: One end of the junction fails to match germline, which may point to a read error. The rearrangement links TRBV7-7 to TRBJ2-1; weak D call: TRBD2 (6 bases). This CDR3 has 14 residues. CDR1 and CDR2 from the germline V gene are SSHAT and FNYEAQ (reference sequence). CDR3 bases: TGTGCTAGCAGCTTAGACGGGAGAAGAGGTGAGCAGTTCTTC. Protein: CASSLDGRRGEQFF.

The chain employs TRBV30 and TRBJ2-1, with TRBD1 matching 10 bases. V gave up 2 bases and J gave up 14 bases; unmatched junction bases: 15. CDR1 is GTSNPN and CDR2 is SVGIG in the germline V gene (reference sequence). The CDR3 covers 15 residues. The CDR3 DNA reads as TGTGCCTGGAGTAGCGGGACAGGGGATACGAGGAAGGAGTTCTTC. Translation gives CAWSSGTGDTRKEFF.

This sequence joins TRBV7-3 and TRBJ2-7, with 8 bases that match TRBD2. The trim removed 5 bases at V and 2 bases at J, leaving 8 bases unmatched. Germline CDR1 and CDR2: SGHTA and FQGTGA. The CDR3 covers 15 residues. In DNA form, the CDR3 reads TGTGCCAGCAGCATAGCGCCGGGGGGGGCCTACGAGCAGTACTTC. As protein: CASSIAPGGAYEQYF.

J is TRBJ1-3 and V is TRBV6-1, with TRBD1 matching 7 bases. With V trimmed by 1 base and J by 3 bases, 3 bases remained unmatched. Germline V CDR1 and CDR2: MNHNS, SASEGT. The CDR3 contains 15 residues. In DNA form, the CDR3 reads TGTGCCAGCAGTGAAGAGGGGGCTAGTGGAAACACCATATATTTT. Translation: CASSEEGASGNTIYF.

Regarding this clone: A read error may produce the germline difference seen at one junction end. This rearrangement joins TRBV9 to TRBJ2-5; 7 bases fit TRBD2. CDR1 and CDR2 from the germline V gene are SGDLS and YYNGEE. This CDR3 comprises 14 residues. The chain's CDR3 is CVSSATSDQETQYF. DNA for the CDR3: TGTGTCAGCAGCGCCACTAGCGACCAAGAGACCCAGTACTTC.

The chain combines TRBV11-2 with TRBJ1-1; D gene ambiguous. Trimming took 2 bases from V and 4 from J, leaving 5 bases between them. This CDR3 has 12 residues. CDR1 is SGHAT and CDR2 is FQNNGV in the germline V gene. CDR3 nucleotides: TGTGCCAGCAGCTTAACATCCACTGAAGCTTTCTTT. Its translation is CASSLTSTEAFF.

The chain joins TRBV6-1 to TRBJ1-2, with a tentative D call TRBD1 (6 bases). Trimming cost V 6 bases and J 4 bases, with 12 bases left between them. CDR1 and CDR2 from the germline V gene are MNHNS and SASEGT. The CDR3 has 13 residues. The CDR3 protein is CASSRGQPYGYTF. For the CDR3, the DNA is TGTGCCAGCAGCCGTGGACAGCCCTATGGCTACACCTTC.

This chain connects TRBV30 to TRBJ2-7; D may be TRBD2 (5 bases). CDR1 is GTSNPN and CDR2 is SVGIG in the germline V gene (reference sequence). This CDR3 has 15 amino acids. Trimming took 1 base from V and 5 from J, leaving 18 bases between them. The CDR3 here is CAWSDPPRGSHEQYF. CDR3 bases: TGTGCCTGGAGTGACCCTCCCCGGGGTTCCCACGAGCAGTACTTC.

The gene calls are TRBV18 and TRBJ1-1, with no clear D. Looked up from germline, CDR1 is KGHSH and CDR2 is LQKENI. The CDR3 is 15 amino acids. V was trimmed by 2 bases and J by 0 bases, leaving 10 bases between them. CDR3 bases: TGTGCCAGCTCACCATTGGGCAATATGAACACTGAAGCTTTCTTT. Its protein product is CASSPLGNMNTEAFF.

In DNA form, the CDR3 reads TGCGCCAGCAGCCAGAGACAGGTAACTAGCACAGATACGCAGTATTTT. Translated: CASSQRQVTSTDTQYF. The chain recombines TRBV4-1 with TRBJ2-3; a possible D gene is TRBD1 (6 bases). Germline CDR1 is MGHRA and CDR2 is YSYEKL. Trimming left V 3 bases short and J 0 bases short, with 13 bases between. The CDR3 consists of 16 residues.

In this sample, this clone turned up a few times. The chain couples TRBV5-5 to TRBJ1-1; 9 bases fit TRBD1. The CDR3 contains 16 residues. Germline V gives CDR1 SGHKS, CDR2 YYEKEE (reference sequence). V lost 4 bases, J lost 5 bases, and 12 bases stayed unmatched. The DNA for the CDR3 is TGTGCCAGCAGCCAAGACCACAGGGGGCGAAAGACTGAAGCTTTCTTT. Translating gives CASSQDHRGRKTEAFF. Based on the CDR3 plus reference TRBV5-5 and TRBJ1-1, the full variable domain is DAGVTQSPTHLIKTRGQQVTLRCSPISGHKSVSWYQQVLGQGPQFIFQYYEKEERGRGNFPDRFSARQFPNYSSELNVNALLLGDSALYLCASSQDHRGRKTEAFFGQGTRLTVV.

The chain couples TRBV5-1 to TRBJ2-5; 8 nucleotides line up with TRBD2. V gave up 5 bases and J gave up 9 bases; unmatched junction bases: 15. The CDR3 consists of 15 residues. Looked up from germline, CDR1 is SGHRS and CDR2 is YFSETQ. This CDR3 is CASRPQLAVGDAQYF. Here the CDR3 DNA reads TGCGCCAGCAGGCCCCAACTAGCGGTCGGGGATGCCCAGTACTTC.

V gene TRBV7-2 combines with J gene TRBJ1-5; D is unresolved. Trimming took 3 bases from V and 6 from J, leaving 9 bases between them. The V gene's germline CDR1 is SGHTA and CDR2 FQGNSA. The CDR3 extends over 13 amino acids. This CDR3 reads CASSLKGGQPQHF. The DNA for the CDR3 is TGTGCCAGCAGCTTGAAGGGAGGTCAGCCCCAGCATTTT.

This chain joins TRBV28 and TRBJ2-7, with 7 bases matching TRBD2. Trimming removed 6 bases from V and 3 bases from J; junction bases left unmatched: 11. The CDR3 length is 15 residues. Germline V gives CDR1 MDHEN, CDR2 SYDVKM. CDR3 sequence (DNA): TGTGCCAGCAGGGTACCCTTGGCGGGAGTCTACGAGCAGTACTTC. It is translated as CASRVPLAGVYEQYF.

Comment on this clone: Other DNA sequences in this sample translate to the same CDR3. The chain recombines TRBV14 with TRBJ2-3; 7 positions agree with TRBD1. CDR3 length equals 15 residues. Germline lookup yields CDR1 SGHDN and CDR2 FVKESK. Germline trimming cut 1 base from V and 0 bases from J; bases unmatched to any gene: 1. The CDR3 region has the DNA TGTGCCAGCAGCCAAGGGGACAGTAGCACAGATACGCAGTATTTT. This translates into CASSQGDSSTDTQYF.

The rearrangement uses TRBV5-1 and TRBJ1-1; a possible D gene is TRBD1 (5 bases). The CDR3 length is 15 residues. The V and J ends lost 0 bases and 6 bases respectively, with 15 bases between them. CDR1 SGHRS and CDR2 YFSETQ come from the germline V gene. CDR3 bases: TGCGCCAGCAGCTTGGTTCTTGCAGGGAGGTCTGAAGCTTTCTTT. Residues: CASSLVLAGRSEAFF.

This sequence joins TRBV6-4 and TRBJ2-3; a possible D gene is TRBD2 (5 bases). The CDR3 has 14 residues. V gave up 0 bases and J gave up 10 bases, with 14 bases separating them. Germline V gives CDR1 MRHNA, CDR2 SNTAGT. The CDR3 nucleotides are TGTGCCAGCAGTGACTCTTCGGATTCCGGGGCGCAGTATTTT. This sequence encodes CASSDSSDSGAQYF.

The DNA of the CDR3 is TGTGCCGCGGCGGCCGATTCTAACTATGGCTACACCTTC. Translated, it gives CAAAADSNYGYTF. The chain combines TRBV7-9 with TRBJ1-2; no reliable D call. CDR3 length equals 13 residues. V was shortened by 11 bases and J by 0 bases, with 13 bases between the two germline ends. The germline CDR1 and CDR2 sequences are SEHNR and FQNEAQ (reference sequence).

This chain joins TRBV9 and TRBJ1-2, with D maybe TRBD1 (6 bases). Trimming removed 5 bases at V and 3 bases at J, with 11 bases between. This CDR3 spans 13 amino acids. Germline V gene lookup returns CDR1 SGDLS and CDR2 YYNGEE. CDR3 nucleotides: TGTGCCAGCAGGGACAGTAGTTACTATGGCTACACCTTC. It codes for CASRDSSYYGYTF.

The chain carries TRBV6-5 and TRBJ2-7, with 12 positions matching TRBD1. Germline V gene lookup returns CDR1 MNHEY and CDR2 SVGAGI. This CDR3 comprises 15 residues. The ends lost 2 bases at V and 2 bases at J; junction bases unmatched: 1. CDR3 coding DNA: TGTGCCAGCAGTTACGGGACAGGGGGCCCCTACGAGCAGTACTTC. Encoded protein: CASSYGTGGPYEQYF.

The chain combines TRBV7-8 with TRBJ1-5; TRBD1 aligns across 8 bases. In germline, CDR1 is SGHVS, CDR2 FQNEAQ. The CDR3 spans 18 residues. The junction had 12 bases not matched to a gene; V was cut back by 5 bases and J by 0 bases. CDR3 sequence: CASSPGQGLLNSNQPQHF. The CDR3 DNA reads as TGTGCCAGCAGCCCCGGACAGGGCCTCCTTAATAGCAATCAGCCCCAGCATTTT.

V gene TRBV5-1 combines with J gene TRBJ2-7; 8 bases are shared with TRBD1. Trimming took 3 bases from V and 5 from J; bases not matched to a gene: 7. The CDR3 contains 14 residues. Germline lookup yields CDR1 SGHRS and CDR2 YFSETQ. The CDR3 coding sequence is TGCGCCAGCAGCTCGCGGACAGGGTGGGACGAGCAGTACTTC. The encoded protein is CASSSRTGWDEQYF.

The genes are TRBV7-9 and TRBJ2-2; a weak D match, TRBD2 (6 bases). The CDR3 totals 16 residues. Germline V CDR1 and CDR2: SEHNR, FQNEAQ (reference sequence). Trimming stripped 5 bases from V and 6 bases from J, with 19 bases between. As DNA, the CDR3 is TGTGCCAGCAGCCGTAGGGCTGGGGGGTCGTCCGGGGAGCTGTTTTTT. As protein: CASSRRAGGSSGELFF.